This T cell receptor beta chain was found in a study of neurological immune-mediated disorders. This clonotype came up many times. V lost 9 bases to trimming and J lost 7 bases, with 9 bases between them. Germline CDR1 reads KGHDR; CDR2 reads SFDVKD. CDR3 length: 11 amino acids. cDNA synthesis was performed by 5'RACE with 10-nucleotide random UMIs. In TCRdb, the 5' RACE reads were re-called with MiXCR into one record per CDR3 protein. Of about 55,000 distinct CDR3 sequences listed, around 4% were seen once; the top ten hold approximately 1.5%. This clonotype was sampled from a man aged 30 to 39 with multiple sclerosis. Input material: PBMCs. The chain couples TRBV24-1 to TRBJ2-1; no reliable D call. In DNA, the CDR3 is TGTGCCACCTCTTTGGTGAATGAGCAGTTCTTC. This codes for CATSLVNEQFF.